This T cell receptor (beta chain) was recorded in a study of CD8 T cells in Susac syndrome (dated by TCRdb to about 2019). Describing the broader study: Of the Susac syndrome patients who were sequenced, under ten were in clinical remission while more than five had clinically active disease. At blood withdrawal, Susac syndrome patients were either therapy-naive, taking corticosteroids (in some cases with IVIg as well), or taking IVIg alone. The study used repertoire sequencing to test whether antigen drove CD8+ T cell activation and differentiation in Susac syndrome. Overall study results and their limits: In the CD4+ T cell repertoire of Susac syndrome patients, clonal expansion was not detected. The study acknowledged that relatively few individuals were included in the TCR sequencing and HLA analysis.

Note on this clonotype: Its recognized antigen is unknown. No much larger clone is present one base from it, and per-base qualities are unavailable.

The germline V and J ends show losses of 5 bases and 5 bases respectively, and no gene match explains 12 bases of the junction. The CDR3 spans 16 residues, from the cysteine through the phenylalanine. Just the 48-base CDR3 DNA is kept, in frame starting at base 1. For CDR1 and CDR2, the germline V gene (reference sequence) lists MNHNY and SVGAGI. Peripheral blood CD8+ and CD4+ T cells from healthy donors, Susac syndrome patients and multiple sclerosis patients were profiled using high-throughput TCR beta sequencing. Susac syndrome patients met recently defined diagnostic criteria for definite or probable disease. Bulk CD8+ and CD4+ T cells were purified by magnetic negative isolation, while CD8+ TEMRA cells were enriched using FACS. Blood was drawn into EDTA tubes, processed within 24 hours, and PBMCs were isolated by density gradient centrifugation. PBMCs intended for TCR sequencing were cryopreserved in liquid nitrogen and thawed later in a water bath at 37 degrees C. The sorted or isolated CD4+, CD8+ and CD8+ TEMRA cells reached a purity of at least 90%.

RNA was extracted with the RNeasy kit and 0.5 to 1 ug was reverse transcribed using random hexamers. TCR beta CDR3 regions were amplified with the immunoSEQ multiplex PCR assay covering 54 Vbeta and 13 Jbeta segments. Bias from PCR amplification was corrected by using a synthetic template baseline for primer optimization and for computational correction. Processing in the source paper ran as follows. Only productive sequences were kept, with reads annotated to V, D and J genes according to IMGT and analyzed in immunoSEQ Analyzer. To calculate clonality, Shannon entropy was normalized by log2 of the number of productive unique sequences and then subtracted from one. Public and private clones were assessed among the 100 most prevalent clones of each patient and control. Clones were defined as Susac-specific when absent from the healthy and MS cohorts, from about 1,100 published viral clones and from other ImmuneACCESS disease sequences. The public reads were run again by TCRdb, first through fastp at Q25 and then through MiXCR, and only productive beta chains were kept. When rows share a CDR3 protein, they turn into one entry using the most common DNA and genes. V and J calls and clone size were set by TCRdb, not the authors. The sample table holds some 160,000 distinct CDR3 sequences, of which 90% to 95% were seen once. The ten largest account for roughly 0.12% of the sample.

The sequenced material came from CD4+ T cells from PBMCs. The chain is assembled from TRBV6-6 and TRBJ1-1; TRBD1 lines up with 9 middle nucleotides. The source of this sequence is a human donor with Susac syndrome. CDR3 sequence: CASSDSEQGARTEAFF. Read as DNA, the sequence is TGTGCCAGCAGTGACAGTGAACAGGGGGCGAGGACTGAAGCTTTCTTT.